Below, 27 T cell receptor beta chains from the same sample are listed, as sequenced in a study of T cells after yellow fever vaccination. TCRdb processed the 5' RACE reads anew with MiXCR; each CDR3 protein has one entry. Of 300,000 or so distinct CDR3 sequences in the sample, about 10% are singletons; the top ten hold approximately 3.5%. The sample was CD4+ T cells sorted from PBMCs, taken 5 days after the yellow fever booster vaccination. Source of these receptors: a man younger than 35 who received the YFV17D yellow fever vaccine.

This chain links TRBV7-2 with TRBJ2-2, with 15 nucleotides matching TRBD2. Germline CDR1 reads SGHTA; CDR2 reads FQGNSA. V lost 5 bases to trimming and J lost 9 bases; unmatched junction nucleotides: 7. The CDR3 runs to 16 residues. The CDR3 DNA reads as TGTGCCAGCAGCGGAGGGACTAGCGGGGGGAGTCGGGAGCTGTTTTTT. This codes for CASSGGTSGGSRELFF.

This clonotype showed up many times. The V and J genes are TRBV25-1 and TRBJ1-3, with D hard to call. Germline V gene data show CDR1 as MGHDK and CDR2 as SYGVNS. The length of the CDR3 is 18 residues. V was shortened by 8 bases and J by 2 bases, with 25 bases between the two germline ends. CDR3 protein: CASEPRNIRLRPGNTIYF. In DNA form, the CDR3 reads TGTGCCAGCGAACCCCGGAATATAAGGTTGAGGCCTGGAAACACCATATATTTT.

The chain is built from TRBV5-1 and TRBJ2-5, with TRBD1 matching over 10 bases. CDR1 and CDR2 from the germline V gene are SGHRS and YFSETQ. The CDR3 sequence is 14 residues long. Germline trimming cut 4 bases from V and 5 bases from J; bases unmatched to any gene: 5. CDR3 DNA sequence: TGCGCCAGCAGCCCGGGACAGGGGCGGGAGACCCAGTACTTC. Translation: CASSPGQGRETQYF.

This clonotype has a handful of counts. The genes are TRBV10-3 and TRBJ2-2, with 9 bases aligning to TRBD1. CDR1 is ENHRY, CDR2 SYGVKD, per germline. The CDR3 consists of 15 residues. The V gene end was trimmed by 8 bases and the J gene end by 5 bases; junction bases not matched to a gene: 9. In DNA, the CDR3 is TGTGCCATCGGCGATAACAGGGGGCTGACCGGGGAGCTGTTTTTT. Translated, it gives CAIGDNRGLTGELFF.

This clonotype was recorded a few times. V usage is TRBV28 and J usage is TRBJ1-2; no clear D. Germline-derived CDR1 and CDR2 are MDHEN and SYDVKM. There are 12 residues in the CDR3. V was trimmed by 7 bases and J by 0 bases, leaving 6 bases between them. The CDR3 protein is CASTTANYGYTF. The CDR3 DNA follows: TGTGCCAGCACCACAGCTAACTATGGCTACACCTTC.

The chain links TRBV7-3 to TRBJ1-1; D is uncertain. The CDR3 is 13 residues long. V was trimmed by 5 bases and J by 7 bases, leaving 14 bases between them. The germline V gene has CDR1 SGHTA and CDR2 FQGTGA. CDR3 nucleotides: TGTGCCAGCAGCGGAGGGTCACGGGATGAAGCTTTCTTT. It specifies CASSGGSRDEAFF.

This clonotype was counted only a few times. This chain uses TRBV4-1 with TRBJ2-5; no reliable D call. Per germline, CDR1 MGHRA and CDR2 YSYEKL. V shed 4 bases and J shed 3 bases, with 12 bases lying between them. This CDR3 region has 14 residues. The CDR3: CASSLGRSKETQYF. CDR3 coding DNA: TGCGCCAGCAGCCTGGGCCGGTCGAAAGAGACCCAGTACTTC.

V usage is TRBV13 and J usage is TRBJ2-3; TRBD2 matches 9 bases. After removal of 3 bases from V and 6 bases from J, the junction contained 10 bases not matched to a gene. CDR1 is PRHDT, CDR2 FYEKMQ, per germline (reference sequence). This CDR3 comprises 16 residues. The CDR3 loop reads CASSLRGAGGMDTQYF. As DNA, the CDR3 is TGTGCCAGCAGCTTGAGGGGCGCGGGGGGGATGGATACGCAGTATTTT.

This clonotype has a count of ten or more. V and J are TRBV12-3 or TRBV12-4 and TRBJ1-1, with a weak D call TRBD1 (5 bases). V lost 4 bases to trimming and J lost 4 bases, with 7 bases between them. The CDR3 has 12 residues. CDR3 coding DNA: TGTGCCAGCAGTTGGGGGGTCACTGAAGCTTTCTTT. Its protein product is CASSWGVTEAFF.

This clonotype was seen a few times. The chain links TRBV2 to TRBJ1-2; TRBD1 is a possible D gene (5 bases). Germline V gene lookup returns CDR1 SNHLY and CDR2 FYNNEI. The CDR3 is 12 residues long. Trimming took 6 bases from V and 4 from J, leaving 9 bases between them. This CDR3 reads CASREGSYGYTF. For the CDR3, the DNA is TGTGCCAGCAGGGAGGGGTCCTATGGCTACACCTTC.

This clonotype has only a few counts. This chain joins TRBV4-2 and TRBJ1-1; TRBD1 agrees at 7 bases. V lost 1 base, J lost 1 base, and 6 bases stayed unmatched. The CDR3 is 16 amino acids. From germline, CDR1 is LGHNA and CDR2 YNFKEQ. CDR3 amino acids: CASSQGEDRKNTEAFF. CDR3 nucleotide sequence: TGTGCCAGCAGCCAAGGGGAGGACAGGAAGAACACTGAAGCTTTCTTT.

In its sample, this clonotype was seen a few times. The gene calls are TRBV6-5 and TRBJ2-4, with D hard to call. The V gene's germline CDR1 is MNHEY and CDR2 SVGAGI. There are 17 residues in the CDR3. Trimming removed 0 bases at V and 0 bases at J, with 12 bases between. The CDR3 DNA reads TGTGCCAGCAGTTACTCGCCAGGTGGGCTAGCCAAAAACATTCAGTACTTC. It encodes CASSYSPGGLAKNIQYF.

This chain uses TRBV10-3 with TRBJ1-5; 9 bases line up with TRBD1. After removal of 2 bases from V and 1 base from J, the junction contained 15 bases not matched to a gene. Germline V lookup: CDR1 ENHRY, CDR2 SYGVKD. The length of the CDR3 is 20 residues. In DNA form, the CDR3 reads TGTGCCATCAGTGAGAAATTAAGGACAGGGGATGCGCGGAGCAATCAGCCCCAGCATTTT. As protein: CAISEKLRTGDARSNQPQHF.

The chain recombines TRBV7-7 with TRBJ2-2; 9 bases map to TRBD1. V shed 7 bases and J 3 bases; nucleotides not matched to a gene: 3. This CDR3 has 14 residues. Germline CDR1 is SSHAT and CDR2 is FNYEAQ (reference sequence). CDR3: CASTRDRDTGELFF. CDR3 nucleotide sequence: TGTGCCAGCACCAGGGACAGGGACACCGGGGAGCTGTTTTTT. The full variable domain, completed using reference TRBV7-7 and TRBJ2-2, is GAGVSQSPRYKVTKRGQDVTLRCDPISSHATLYWYQQALGQGPEFLTYFNYEAQPDKSGLPSDRFSAERPEGSISTLTIQRTEQRDSAMYRCASTRDRDTGELFFGEGSRLTVL.

The rearrangement uses TRBV5-1 and TRBJ2-5; 10 bases map to TRBD1. The CDR3 is 16 amino acids. The V segment lost 3 bases and the J segment 3 bases; nucleotides outside the gene matches: 8. The germline CDR1 and CDR2 sequences are SGHRS and YFSETQ. The CDR3 sequence is CASSSLPGQGKETQYF. The CDR3 region has the DNA TGCGCCAGCAGCTCCCTACCGGGACAGGGGAAAGAGACCCAGTACTTC.

This clonotype was seen a handful of times. This CDR3 is CASSSFVSSTDTQYF. CDR3 coding DNA: TGTGCCAGCAGTTCCTTCGTCAGTAGCACAGATACGCAGTATTTT. The J gene is TRBJ2-3, the V gene TRBV27; D uncertain. This CDR3 comprises 15 residues. The V end was cut by 4 bases, the J end by 0 bases, with 11 bases between. Germline V gene sequence: CDR1 MNHEY, CDR2 SMNVEV (reference sequence).

This clonotype has only a few counts. This rearrangement joins TRBV28 to TRBJ2-2, with 10 positions matching TRBD1. In germline, CDR1 is MDHEN, CDR2 SYDVKM. After removal of 3 bases from V and 6 bases from J, the junction contained 7 bases not matched to a gene. CDR3 length: 16 amino acids. The CDR3 here is CASSFPTGGISGELFF. Written as DNA, the CDR3 is TGTGCCAGCAGTTTTCCGACAGGGGGCATCTCCGGGGAGCTGTTTTTT. Complete variable domain (other parts from reference TRBV28 and TRBJ2-2): DVKVTQSSRYLVKRTGEKVFLECVQDMDHENMFWYRQDPGLGLRLIYFSYDVKMKEKGDIPEGYSVSREKKERFSLILESASTNQTSMYLCASSFPTGGISGELFFGEGSRLTVL.

This clonotype turned up a few times. The rearrangement uses TRBV3-1 and TRBJ1-1; 8 bases align to TRBD1. In germline, CDR1 is LGHDT, CDR2 YNNKEL (reference sequence). This CDR3 has 16 amino acids. Trimming at V came to 4 bases and at J to 1 base, leaving 8 bases not matched to a gene. CDR3 region: CASSRTPGTGNTEAFF. CDR3 in DNA: TGTGCCAGCAGCCGTACCCCCGGGACAGGGAACACTGAAGCTTTCTTT.

This rearrangement joins TRBV5-1 to TRBJ2-3; D ambiguous. Trimming took off 4 bases at V and 2 bases at J, with 14 bases between the two ends. CDR1 is SGHRS, CDR2 YFSETQ, per germline. This CDR3 has 15 residues. In DNA, the CDR3 is TGCGCCAGCAGCGTAGACGGGCGAGTCACAGATACGCAGTATTTT. Protein sequence: CASSVDGRVTDTQYF.

V gene TRBV20-1 combines with J gene TRBJ2-7; D gene ambiguous. Germline V gives CDR1 DFQATT, CDR2 SNEGSKA (reference sequence). Trimming pared 0 bases from V and 6 bases from J, leaving 12 bases between. The CDR3 runs to 13 residues. The CDR3 DNA follows: TGCAGTGCTAGAGATTCAATCTCTGGCGAGCAGTACTTC. Translated, it gives CSARDSISGEQYF.

This clonotype was observed a few times. The rearrangement uses TRBV5-1 and TRBJ1-1; D possibly corresponds to TRBD1 (5 bases). V was shortened by 4 bases and J by 5 bases, with 18 bases between the two germline ends. CDR3 length equals 15 residues. From germline, CDR1 is SGHRS and CDR2 YFSETQ. CDR3 loop: CASSLAPGEGTEAFF. The CDR3, as DNA: TGCGCCAGCAGCCTGGCCCCGGGGGAAGGGACTGAAGCTTTCTTT.

CDR3 nucleotide sequence: TGTGCCACCAGTGACCATCGGGACGTAGCTAGCACAGATACGCAGTATTTT. It translates to CATSDHRDVASTDTQYF. The gene calls are TRBV24-1 and TRBJ2-3; either TRBD1 or TRBD2 may fit D (5 bases each). The CDR3 spans 17 residues. V was trimmed by 4 bases and J by 0 bases, leaving 16 bases between them. The germline V gene encodes CDR1 KGHDR and CDR2 SFDVKD.

V gene TRBV7-9 combines with J gene TRBJ1-4, with a tentative D call TRBD1 (5 bases). Between the trimmed V and J ends, which lost 5 bases and 8 bases, there was a span of 15 bases. The germline V gene has CDR1 SEHNR and CDR2 FQNEAQ (reference sequence). This CDR3 region has 14 residues. CDR3 in DNA: TGTGCCAGCAGCCTCGAAGGGGTAGGGGAAAAACTGTTTTTT. Protein sequence: CASSLEGVGEKLFF.

This clonotype has just a few counts. The chain carries TRBV7-9 and TRBJ1-2; no firm D call. Trimming took 3 bases from V and 8 from J, leaving 10 bases between them. Germline CDR1 is SEHNR and CDR2 is FQNEAQ (reference sequence). The CDR3 length is 12 residues. CDR3 nucleotides: TGTGCCAGCAGCTTTGACACGCGAGGCTACACCTTC. This codes for CASSFDTRGYTF.

In this sample, this clonotype turned up a few times. V and J are TRBV30 and TRBJ2-3, with D perhaps being TRBD1 or TRBD2 (5 bases each). Deletions cut 4 bases from V and 1 base from J, with 21 bases between. CDR1 and CDR2 from the germline V gene are GTSNPN and SVGIG (reference sequence). CDR3 size: 17 residues. In nucleotides, the CDR3 is TGTGCCTGGAACAACCCCGGGGACCCGGAGGGCACAGATACGCAGTATTTT. The encoded protein is CAWNNPGDPEGTDTQYF.

This clonotype showed up many times. The genes are TRBV7-2 and TRBJ2-5; D is perhaps TRBD2 (6 bases). Germline-derived CDR1 and CDR2 are SGHTA and FQGNSA. V lost 6 bases and J lost 5, with 16 bases in between. This CDR3 has 14 amino acids. CDR3 bases: TGTGCCAGCAGACCCCGTGCTAGCGAGGAGACCCAGTACTTC. It specifies CASRPRASEETQYF.

The chain joins TRBV29-1 to TRBJ2-3, with D maybe TRBD2 (6 bases). Trimming took 4 bases from V and 5 from J, leaving 13 bases between them. The CDR3 contains 13 residues. Germline values: CDR1 SQVTM, CDR2 ANQGSEA. The chain's CDR3 is CSVVGGIEDTQYF. For the CDR3, the DNA is TGCAGCGTTGTCGGGGGAATCGAAGATACGCAGTATTTT.